The 32 T cell receptor beta chains below come from one sample, sequenced in a study of blood T cell repertoires in COVID-19. Sequenced by immunoSEQ multiplex PCR; TCRdb stores in-frame clones only, minus some. This sample yields around 160,000 clones, of which about four fifths are seen a single time; roughly 8.4% belongs to the top ten. The source material was peripheral blood. Source of these receptors: a human donor with acute or convalescent COVID-19. The donor label of this sample is uncertain.

This sequence joins TRBV6-5 and TRBJ1-5; 8 positions agree with TRBD1. The CDR3 contains 14 residues. Germline lookup yields CDR1 MNHEY and CDR2 SVGAGI. Trimming at V came to 11 bases and at J to 4 bases, leaving 10 bases not matched to a gene. As DNA, the CDR3 is TGTGCCTCCTCCAGGGGGCTCGGGAATCAGCCCCAGCATTTT. Translation gives CASSRGLGNQPQHF.

The V gene is TRBV5-1, the J gene TRBJ1-2; 9 bases line up with TRBD1. CDR1 and CDR2 (germline): SGHRS, YFSETQ. The CDR3 runs 14 residues. V trimming: 5 bases; J trimming: 7 bases; junction bases outside the gene matches: 9. CDR3 sequence reads: CASSSKQGAGGYTF. The CDR3 DNA reads as TGCGCCAGCAGTTCGAAACAGGGGGCTGGTGGCTACACCTTC.

This chain connects TRBV25-1 to TRBJ1-2; D gene unclear. Germline V lookup: CDR1 MGHDK, CDR2 SYGVNS. The CDR3 extends over 16 amino acids. Trimming removed 1 base at V and 0 bases at J, with 12 bases between. CDR3 residues: CASSESGDYTNYGYTF. CDR3 DNA: TGTGCCAGCAGTGAATCGGGTGATTATACTAACTATGGCTACACCTTC.

This clone occurred once. Other DNA sequences in the same sample also yield this CDR3. This sequence joins TRBV10-2 and TRBJ1-1; D gene unclear. Trimming pared 6 bases from V and 3 bases from J, leaving 11 bases between. The CDR3 length is 13 residues. Germline values: CDR1 WSHSY, CDR2 SAAADI. The CDR3 DNA sequence: TGCGCCAGCAGCCCACGGGTCTACACTGAAGCTTTCTTT. Amino acids: CASSPRVYTEAFF.

Here the CDR3 reads CASSFRGGGYTF. DNA of the CDR3: TGTGCCAGCAGTTTTAGGGGGGGTGGCTACACCTTC. The rearrangement uses TRBV6-5 and TRBJ1-2; possibly TRBD1 for D (6 bases). The CDR3 consists of 12 residues. With 4 bases removed from V and 7 bases from J, the gap between germline ends came to 10 bases. Germline CDR1 and CDR2: MNHEY and SVGAGI.

This chain uses TRBV27 with TRBJ1-1; D uncertain. V lost 9 bases, J lost 4 bases, and 21 bases lay in between. Looked up from germline, CDR1 is MNHEY and CDR2 is SMNVEV (reference sequence). The CDR3 is 15 amino acids. CDR3: CASSVGSGRSTEAFF. The DNA for the CDR3 is TGTGCCAGTTCCGTGGGGAGTGGTCGGAGCACTGAAGCTTTCTTT.

The J gene is TRBJ1-1, the V gene TRBV27; D is perhaps TRBD1 (5 bases). Germline values: CDR1 MNHEY, CDR2 SMNVEV (reference sequence). The CDR3 length is 13 residues. Trimming cost V 2 bases and J 5 bases, with 9 bases left between them. The CDR3 reads CASSLRGWTEAFF. CDR3 DNA: TGTGCCAGCAGTTTAAGGGGATGGACTGAAGCTTTCTTT.

This clone was seen repeatedly, ten times or more. Distinct nucleotide sequences in the sample also encode this CDR3. This chain joins TRBV24-1 and TRBJ2-1; D might be TRBD1 (6 bases). The CDR3 sequence is 15 residues long. Germline V gene data show CDR1 as KGHDR and CDR2 as SFDVKD. V shed 3 bases and J shed 0 bases, with 8 bases lying between them. The CDR3 DNA reads TGTGCCACCAGTGATGGCAGGGGCTCCTACAATGAGCAGTTCTTC. Its translation is CATSDGRGSYNEQFF.

This clone has just one count. This chain connects TRBV6-5 to TRBJ1-1; unclear D gene. Deletions cut 6 bases from V and 1 base from J, with 12 bases between. The CDR3 has 14 amino acids. In germline, CDR1 is MNHEY, CDR2 SVGAGI. The CDR3 DNA follows: TGTGCCAGCAGCCTTACCGGGAAGAACACTGAAGCTTTCTTT. Translation gives CASSLTGKNTEAFF.

The V and J genes are TRBV6-1 and TRBJ2-7; D may be TRBD2 (6 bases). CDR1 and CDR2 (germline): MNHNS, SASEGT. CDR3 length equals 15 residues. V lost 1 base and J lost 1, with 11 bases in between. The CDR3 coding sequence is TGTGCCAGCAGTGAAGGGCGGGGTGGGTCCTACGAGCAGTACGTC. Protein: CASSEGRGGSYEQYV.

The rearrangement links TRBV7-3 to TRBJ1-1; 8 positions match TRBD1. This CDR3 region has 16 residues. Germline assignment: CDR1 SGHTA and CDR2 FQGTGA. The V segment lost 4 bases and the J segment 1 base; nucleotides outside the gene matches: 8. This chain's CDR3 is CASSSLRTGPNTEAFF. The CDR3 coding sequence is TGTGCCAGCAGCTCACTCAGGACAGGGCCGAACACTGAAGCTTTCTTT.

The gene calls are TRBV7-2 and TRBJ1-2; D is uncertain. CDR1 and CDR2 (germline): SGHTA, FQGNSA. The CDR3 consists of 15 residues. V was cut by 1 base and J by 3 bases, with 12 bases left in between. The CDR3 nucleotides are TGTGCCAGCAGCTTAGGAGGCTTATCCCACTATGGCTACACCTTC. It is translated as CASSLGGLSHYGYTF.

V gene TRBV30 combines with J gene TRBJ1-1, with D possibly being TRBD1 (6 bases). CDR3 length: 15 amino acids. CDR1 and CDR2 from the germline V gene are GTSNPN and SVGIG (reference sequence). V was trimmed by 7 bases and J by 0 bases, leaving 18 bases between them. In DNA, the CDR3 is TGTGCCTCTATTAACAGGGCGAAAATGAACACTGAAGCTTTCTTT. This codes for CASINRAKMNTEAFF.

This clone was seen only once. The chain employs TRBV27 and TRBJ1-1, with TRBD1 matching over 7 bases. Looked up from germline, CDR1 is MNHEY and CDR2 is SMNVEV (reference sequence). V gave up 7 bases and J gave up 0 bases; unmatched junction bases: 8. The CDR3 runs to 15 residues. Here the CDR3 DNA reads TGTGCCAGCACCAAGACAGGGTCAATGAACACTGAAGCTTTCTTT. Its protein product is CASTKTGSMNTEAFF.

This clone was seen a handful of times. The gene calls are TRBV20-1 and TRBJ1-1, with D perhaps TRBD1 (5 bases). From germline, CDR1 is DFQATT and CDR2 SNEGSKA (reference sequence). The CDR3 runs to 11 residues. Between the trimmed V and J ends, which lost 6 bases and 9 bases, there was a span of 14 bases. In DNA form, the CDR3 reads TGCAGTGCGCTACAGACAGCAAAAGCTTTCTTT. Translated: CSALQTAKAFF.

A single count supports this clone. This chain joins TRBV7-9 and TRBJ1-1; D is unclear. The CDR3 totals 14 residues. Trimming pared 4 bases from V and 2 bases from J, leaving 11 bases between. The germline gives CDR1 SEHNR, CDR2 FQNEAQ (reference sequence). The CDR3 DNA reads as TGTGCCAGCAGCTCAAGTCGGGTAAACACTGAAGCTTTCTTT. Translation: CASSSSRVNTEAFF. Variable domain in full (rest from reference TRBV7-9 and TRBJ1-1): DTGVSQNPRHKITKRGQNVTFRCDPISEHNRLYWYRQTLGQGPEFLTYFQNEAQLEKSRLLSDRFSAERPKGSFSTLEIQRTEQGDSAMYLCASSSSRVNTEAFFGQGTRLTVV.

This chain links TRBV4-2 with TRBJ2-2; TRBD2 matches 11 bases. J gave up 2 bases and V 1 base, and 9 bases lay outside the gene matches. Germline CDR1 is LGHNA and CDR2 is YNFKEQ. This CDR3 region has 19 residues. The CDR3 loop is CASSQALLAGALNTGELFF. DNA of the CDR3: TGTGCCAGCAGCCAAGCTTTACTAGCGGGGGCTCTAAACACCGGGGAGCTGTTTTTT.

This clone was recorded only once. The genes are TRBV7-8 and TRBJ1-1, with 8 bases lining up with TRBD1. The CDR3 is 14 residues long. Germline loops: CDR1 SGHVS, CDR2 FQNEAQ. V shed 6 bases and J 4 bases; nucleotides not matched to a gene: 7. The CDR3 region is CASSISTGGTEAFF. CDR3 DNA sequence: TGTGCCAGCAGTATTTCTACAGGGGGCACTGAAGCTTTCTTT.

The sample holds one count of this clone. The chain links TRBV28 to TRBJ1-6; TRBD1 might be the D (6 bases). Looked up from germline, CDR1 is MDHEN and CDR2 is SYDVKM. V was clipped by 3 bases and J by 4 bases, with 10 bases between them. CDR3 size: 15 residues. CDR3 residues: CASSFGGQYNSPLHF. The CDR3 coding sequence is TGTGCCAGCAGTTTCGGAGGACAGTATAATTCACCCCTCCACTTT.

V gene TRBV27 combines with J gene TRBJ2-1; D is unresolved. Deletions cut 3 bases from V and 6 bases from J, with 9 bases between. Germline CDR1 and CDR2: MNHEY and SMNVEV (reference sequence). This CDR3 spans 13 amino acids. The DNA of the CDR3 is TGTGCCAGCAGTTTGGGCAGAGCCAATGAGCAGTTCTTC. As protein: CASSLGRANEQFF.

The chain uses TRBV15 and TRBJ2-3; 8 bases align to TRBD2. Germline V gene sequence: CDR1 LNHNV, CDR2 YYDKDF (reference sequence). This CDR3 spans 16 amino acids. Trimming cost V 5 bases and J 2 bases; bases outside gene matches: 9. CDR3 in DNA: TGTGCCACCAGCGGCCTTAGCGGGGCGATCACAGATACGCAGTATTTT. Its translation is CATSGLSGAITDTQYF.

The genes are TRBV12-5 and TRBJ1-5, with D possibly matching TRBD1 (5 bases). This CDR3 region has 14 residues. Germline V gives CDR1 LGHNT, CDR2 FRNRAP. V was clipped by 2 bases and J by 2 bases, with 7 bases between them. The CDR3 DNA reads TGTGCTAGTGGTTTGATAGGGGGCAATCAGCCCCAGCATTTT. The encoded protein is CASGLIGGNQPQHF.

V is TRBV29-1 and J is TRBJ1-1; 9 bases line up with TRBD1. The germline gives CDR1 SQVTM, CDR2 ANQGSEA. J lost 4 bases, V lost 6 bases, and 6 bases had no gene match. The length of the CDR3 is 13 residues. CDR3 coding DNA: TGCAGCGTAGACAGGGGGGTAAGCACTGAAGCTTTCTTT. The encoded protein is CSVDRGVSTEAFF.

This chain connects TRBV9 to TRBJ2-1; D might be TRBD2 (6 bases). This CDR3 has 16 amino acids. Germline CDR1 is SGDLS and CDR2 is YYNGEE. Trimming removed 3 bases at V and 0 bases at J, with 13 bases between. This CDR3 reads CASSAVGGGSYNEQFF. CDR3 nucleotide sequence: TGTGCCAGCAGCGCCGTGGGGGGAGGCTCCTACAATGAGCAGTTCTTC.

The chain's CDR3 is CSAGQGNYGYTF. CDR3 in DNA: TGCAGCGCCGGACAGGGGAACTATGGCTACACCTTC. The rearrangement uses TRBV29-1 and TRBJ1-2; 9 bases fit TRBD1. Germline V CDR1 and CDR2: SQVTM, ANQGSEA. CDR3 length equals 12 residues. The J segment lost 2 bases and the V segment lost 7 bases, leaving 2 bases of the junction unmatched.

The chain couples TRBV7-9 to TRBJ2-2, with D hard to call. Germline V gives CDR1 SEHNR, CDR2 FQNEAQ (reference sequence). The CDR3 covers 13 residues. V lost 2 bases to trimming and J lost 7 bases, with 8 bases between them. The CDR3 DNA sequence: TGTGCCAGCAGCTTAACAGAGAACGGGGAGCTGTTTTTT. This sequence encodes CASSLTENGELFF.

This clone was observed once. The chain is built from TRBV6-4 and TRBJ1-2; D remains unclear. The CDR3 loop spans 13 amino acids. Germline V lookup: CDR1 MRHNA, CDR2 SNTAGT. Trimming stripped 4 bases from V and 5 bases from J, with 11 bases between. CDR3 loop: CASSVTGSYGYTF. DNA of the CDR3: TGTGCCAGCAGTGTAACGGGGTCGTATGGCTACACCTTC.

The sample holds one count of this clone. This chain uses TRBV10-3 with TRBJ1-5; 8 positions match TRBD1. CDR1 and CDR2 from the germline V gene are ENHRY and SYGVKD. The V and J ends lost 5 bases and 0 bases, in that order; junction bases with no gene match: 6. The CDR3 length is 16 residues. The CDR3 DNA reads TGTGCCATCAGTCGAACAGGGGGAAATAGCAATCAGCCCCAGCATTTT. Translated, it gives CAISRTGGNSNQPQHF.

This clone has more than one count but fewer than ten. The rearrangement joins TRBV10-3 to TRBJ2-5; D not certain. The CDR3 covers 13 residues. CDR1 is ENHRY and CDR2 is SYGVKD in the germline V gene. Between the trimmed V and J ends, which lost 3 bases and 5 bases, there was a span of 10 bases. CDR3 sequence: CAISDGLLETQYF. The CDR3, as DNA: TGTGCCATCAGTGATGGCCTTTTGGAGACCCAGTACTTC.

This clone was found a few times. This chain uses TRBV7-9 with TRBJ1-2; D call uncertain. Trimming pared 1 base from V and 7 bases from J, leaving 19 bases between. The CDR3 loop spans 16 amino acids. Per the germline V gene, CDR1 is SEHNR and CDR2 is FQNEAQ (reference sequence). CDR3 nucleotide sequence: TGTGCCAGCAGCTTAGGCCCCCGGAGAGGGATGGGTGGCTACACCTTC. It yields the protein CASSLGPRRGMGGYTF.

The V call is TRBV4-1, the J call TRBJ1-4; TRBD1 agrees at 7 bases. There are 14 residues in the CDR3. The J segment lost 8 bases and the V segment lost 2 bases, leaving 5 bases of the junction unmatched. Germline CDR1 and CDR2: MGHRA and YSYEKL. The CDR3 sequence is CASSQPTGAEKLFF. CDR3 in DNA: TGCGCCAGCAGCCAACCCACAGGGGCCGAAAAACTGTTTTTT.

The chain couples TRBV6-5 to TRBJ1-2; 9 nucleotides match TRBD1. This CDR3 comprises 14 residues. The germline gives CDR1 MNHEY, CDR2 SVGAGI. V lost 7 bases and J lost 5; bases outside the gene matches: 8. The CDR3 DNA follows: TGTGCCAGCATCCCACCGGGACAGGGATATGGCTACACCTTC. This sequence encodes CASIPPGQGYGYTF.